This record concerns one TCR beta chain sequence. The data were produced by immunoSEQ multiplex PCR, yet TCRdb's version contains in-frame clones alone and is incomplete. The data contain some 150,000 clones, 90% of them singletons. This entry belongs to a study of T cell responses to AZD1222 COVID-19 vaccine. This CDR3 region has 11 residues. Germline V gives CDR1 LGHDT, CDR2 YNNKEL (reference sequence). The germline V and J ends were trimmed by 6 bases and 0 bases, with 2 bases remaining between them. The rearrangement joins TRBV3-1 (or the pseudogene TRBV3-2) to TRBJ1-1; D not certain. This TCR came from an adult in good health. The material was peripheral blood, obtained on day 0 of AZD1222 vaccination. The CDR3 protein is CASSLNTEAFF. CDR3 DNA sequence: TGTGCCAGCAGTCTGAACACTGAAGCTTTCTTT.